This entry lists 24 T cell receptor beta chains sequenced from one sample in a study of T cell responses to AZD1222 COVID-19 vaccine. Libraries were prepared by immunoSEQ multiplex PCR; TCRdb keeps only in-frame clonotypes and omits some of them. The sample records roughly 140,000 clones, 85% to 95% being singletons. Sequencing used peripheral blood, obtained on day 0 of AZD1222 vaccination. These receptors all come from an adult in good health.

This clone has a handful of counts. The rearrangement uses TRBV23-1 and TRBJ1-5; D may be TRBD1 (6 bases). Being an ORF, TRBV23-1 has a function that is uncertain. This CDR3 is built from 15 residues. V shed 0 bases and J shed 6 bases, with 12 bases lying between them. CDR3 in DNA: TGCGCCAGCAGTCAATCCCTCCAGGGGACTCAGCCCCAGCATTTT. Its translation is CASSQSLQGTQPQHF.

This clone was seen once. V and J are TRBV2 and TRBJ2-1; the D is unclear. V gave up 6 bases and J gave up 0 bases, with 12 bases separating them. The length of the CDR3 is 15 residues. Germline assignment: CDR1 SNHLY and CDR2 FYNNEI. The CDR3 loop reads CASSLDWSSYNEQFF. Written as DNA, the CDR3 is TGTGCCAGCAGCCTAGACTGGAGCTCCTACAATGAGCAGTTCTTC.

This sequence joins TRBV12-3 or TRBV12-4 and TRBJ2-7; D is perhaps TRBD1 or TRBD2 (5 bases each). Trimming took 6 bases from V and 2 from J, leaving 11 bases between them. The CDR3 contains 13 residues. CDR3 sequence reads: CASSLRGPYEQYF. DNA of the CDR3: TGTGCCAGCAGCCTGAGGGGACCCTACGAGCAGTACTTC.

The table lists this clone with a count of one. The chain joins TRBV7-8 to TRBJ1-6; D gene uncertain. Germline-derived CDR1 and CDR2 are SGHVS and FQNEAQ. Trimming stripped 2 bases from V and 10 bases from J, with 12 bases between. The CDR3 sequence is 14 residues long. CDR3 sequence (DNA): TGTGCCAGCAGCTTAAGCCGGGCAGACTCACCCCTCCACTTT. Amino acids: CASSLSRADSPLHF.

This chain joins TRBV7-8 and TRBJ1-2, with no clear D. V lost 1 base, J lost 6 bases, and 9 bases lay in between. The CDR3 sequence is 13 residues long. Germline loops: CDR1 SGHVS, CDR2 FQNEAQ. The CDR3 region has the DNA TGTGCCAGCAGCTTAGAAGGGTTTAATGGCTACACCTTC. Translating gives CASSLEGFNGYTF.

J is TRBJ1-3 and V is TRBV25-1; no firm D call. Germline V gives CDR1 MGHDK, CDR2 SYGVNS. This CDR3 region has 14 residues. V was pared by 6 bases and J by 1 base, with 10 bases between. The CDR3: CASSWAGSGNTIYF. CDR3 in DNA: TGTGCCAGCAGCTGGGCGGGGTCTGGAAACACCATATATTTT.

The chain carries TRBV7-9 and TRBJ2-7; 12 bases align to TRBD1. The CDR3 is made up of 19 amino acids. The germline V gene encodes CDR1 SEHNR and CDR2 FQNEAQ (reference sequence). The ends lost 4 bases at V and 5 bases at J; junction bases unmatched: 18. CDR3 residues: CASSSLFPGTGGNFDEQYF. DNA for the CDR3: TGTGCCAGCAGCTCCCTTTTCCCCGGGACAGGGGGCAATTTCGACGAGCAGTACTTC.

This chain joins TRBV19 and TRBJ1-4; D remains unclear. Germline lookup yields CDR1 LNHDA and CDR2 SQIVND (reference sequence). Trimming took off 7 bases at V and 6 bases at J, with 18 bases between the two ends. The CDR3 consists of 15 residues. CDR3 nucleotide sequence: TGTGCCAGTATACGGACTCAAGCTGGAGATGAAAAACTGTTTTTT. This encodes CASIRTQAGDEKLFF.

The CDR3 nucleotides are TGTGCCACCAGCACGCGCCCAACAGCCTTGAACACTGAAGCTTTCTTT. Its translation is CATSTRPTALNTEAFF. This chain uses TRBV15 with TRBJ1-1; D is uncertain. From germline, CDR1 is LNHNV and CDR2 YYDKDF (reference sequence). The CDR3 runs to 16 residues. Trimming pared 4 bases from V and 0 bases from J, leaving 15 bases between. Complete variable domain (other parts from reference TRBV15 and TRBJ1-1): DAMVIQNPRYQVTQFGKPVTLSCSQTLNHNVMYWYQQKSSQAPKLLFHYYDKDFNNEADTPDNFQSRRPNTSFCFLDIRSPGLGDTAMYLCATSTRPTALNTEAFFGQGTRLTVV.

The rearrangement links TRBV6-5 to TRBJ1-5; perhaps TRBD1 as D (5 bases). V lost 4 bases to trimming and J lost 2 bases, with 12 bases between them. CDR1 and CDR2 (germline): MNHEY, SVGAGI. The CDR3 length is 15 residues. CDR3 amino acids: CASSWGGRGNQPQHF. The CDR3 nucleotides are TGTGCCAGCAGTTGGGGGGGGAGGGGCAATCAGCCCCAGCATTTT.

The chain joins TRBV6-1 to TRBJ2-3, with 10 bases matching TRBD2. The CDR3 length is 17 residues. Germline trimming cut 2 bases from V and 7 bases from J; bases unmatched to any gene: 12. Germline V lookup: CDR1 MNHNS, CDR2 SASEGT. The CDR3 nucleotides read TGTGCCAGCAGTGAATCCTGGGGGGCTAGCGGGAGAAATACGCAGTATTTT. Protein product: CASSESWGASGRNTQYF.

The chain uses TRBV5-1 and TRBJ1-1, with D uncertain. V lost 0 bases and J 5 bases, leaving 11 bases between the germline ends. Germline V lookup: CDR1 SGHRS, CDR2 YFSETQ. The CDR3 loop spans 14 amino acids. CDR3 sequence: CASSLGGYATEAFF. CDR3 DNA: TGCGCCAGCAGCTTGGGCGGCTACGCGACTGAAGCTTTCTTT.

The chain employs TRBV27 and TRBJ1-2, with TRBD1 matching 7 bases. With 2 bases clipped from V and 4 bases from J, the junction kept 7 bases outside the gene matches. This CDR3 is 15 amino acids long. Germline V gene lookup returns CDR1 MNHEY and CDR2 SMNVEV (reference sequence). This CDR3 reads CASSLRLRGGYGYTF. CDR3 in DNA: TGTGCCAGCAGTTTACGGCTCAGGGGGGGCTATGGCTACACCTTC.

The table lists this clone with a few counts. The V call is TRBV2, the J call TRBJ2-7, with TRBD1 matching 7 bases. Germline V gene data show CDR1 as SNHLY and CDR2 as FYNNEI. The V gene end was trimmed by 4 bases and the J gene end by 3 bases; junction bases not matched to a gene: 0. The CDR3 extends over 12 amino acids. The DNA for the CDR3 is TGTGCCAGCAGTGGGGACAGCTACGAGCAGTACTTC. This gives the protein CASSGDSYEQYF.

The V gene is TRBV4-1, the J gene TRBJ2-1; D uncertain. CDR3 size: 16 residues. The germline gives CDR1 MGHRA, CDR2 YSYEKL. Trimming took off 1 base at V and 2 bases at J, with 12 bases between the two ends. The CDR3 DNA reads as TGCGCCAGCAGCCAAGTTCCCGGTAGCCCCTACAATGAGCAGTTCTTC. It encodes CASSQVPGSPYNEQFF.

This chain connects TRBV5-1 to TRBJ1-1; D gene unclear. Germline CDR1 is SGHRS and CDR2 is YFSETQ. V shed 5 bases and J shed 6 bases, with 14 bases lying between them. This CDR3 region has 13 residues. CDR3 nucleotides: TGCGCCAGCAGTCCCGTTGGGGTGGCTGAAGCTTTCTTT. It codes for CASSPVGVAEAFF.

The chain employs TRBV25-1 and TRBJ2-7, with D uncertain. This CDR3 has 12 residues. Trimming shortened V by 3 bases and J by 6 bases, and 9 bases separated the two germline ends. Germline assignment: CDR1 MGHDK and CDR2 SYGVNS. The CDR3 loop reads CASSDYSSEQYF. DNA for the CDR3: TGTGCCAGCAGTGACTACAGTTCCGAGCAGTACTTC.

The rearrangement links TRBV5-5 to TRBJ2-1; tentatively, D is TRBD2 (6 bases). Per germline, CDR1 SGHKS and CDR2 YYEKEE (reference sequence). V lost 1 base to trimming and J lost 0 bases, with 11 bases between them. The CDR3 has 16 residues. DNA of the CDR3: TGTGCCAGCAGCTTGCTAGCGAAGAGCTCCTACAATGAGCAGTTCTTC. Protein sequence: CASSLLAKSSYNEQFF.

The chain uses TRBV2 and TRBJ1-2, with D unresolved. Germline-derived CDR1 and CDR2 are SNHLY and FYNNEI. There are 16 residues in the CDR3. The V gene lost 4 bases and the J gene lost 0 bases, with 15 bases spanning the gap. The CDR3 is CASSGVTPGTNYGYTF. CDR3 sequence (DNA): TGTGCCAGCAGTGGGGTGACCCCGGGTACTAACTATGGCTACACCTTC. Full variable domain (outside the CDR3, taken from reference TRBV2 and TRBJ1-2): EPEVTQTPSHQVTQMGQEVILRCVPISNHLYFYWYRQILGQKVEFLVSFYNNEISEKSEIFDDQFSVERPDGSNFTLKIRSTKLEDSAMYFCASSGVTPGTNYGYTFGSGTRLTVV.

This clone was seen once. J is TRBJ1-2 and V is TRBV18; 11 positions match TRBD1. The J segment lost 8 bases and the V segment lost 3 bases, leaving 14 bases of the junction unmatched. Germline lookup yields CDR1 KGHSH and CDR2 LQKENI. This CDR3 is 17 amino acids long. The CDR3 region is CASSPGQGASTEGGYTF. DNA for the CDR3: TGTGCCAGCTCACCCGGACAGGGGGCATCGACCGAGGGGGGCTACACCTTC.

V and J are TRBV27 and TRBJ2-2; D is possibly TRBD1 (5 bases). This CDR3 spans 13 amino acids. Germline V gene lookup returns CDR1 MNHEY and CDR2 SMNVEV (reference sequence). V was trimmed by 2 bases and J by 5 bases, leaving 6 bases between them. In DNA form, the CDR3 reads TGTGCCAGCAGTTTAAGGGGTACCGGGGAGCTGTTTTTT. Its protein is CASSLRGTGELFF.

The rearrangement links TRBV19 to TRBJ2-5; TRBD1 is a possible D gene (6 bases). V was pared by 2 bases and J by 1 base, with 8 bases between. This CDR3 has 14 residues. Germline CDR1 is LNHDA and CDR2 is SQIVND (reference sequence). CDR3 protein: CASSIQGPQETQYF. The CDR3 region has the DNA TGTGCCAGTAGTATACAGGGGCCCCAAGAGACCCAGTACTTC.

The J gene is TRBJ1-1, the V gene TRBV7-2, with a tentative D call TRBD1 (6 bases). V lost 2 bases and J lost 1, with 8 bases in between. Germline V gene sequence: CDR1 SGHTA, CDR2 FQGNSA. The CDR3 is 14 amino acids. CDR3 coding DNA: TGTGCCAGCAGCTTACAGGGGTGGAACACTGAAGCTTTCTTT. This translates into CASSLQGWNTEAFF.

The table lists this clone with a count of one. The rearrangement links TRBV3-1 (or the pseudogene TRBV3-2) to TRBJ1-2, with 7 bases aligning to TRBD1. Germline trimming cut 4 bases from V and 2 bases from J; bases unmatched to any gene: 10. The CDR3 length is 16 residues. Germline values: CDR1 LGHDT, CDR2 YNNKEL (reference sequence). CDR3 DNA sequence: TGTGCCAGCAGCCTAGAACAGGGGCCGCAAAACTATGGCTACACCTTC. This sequence encodes CASSLEQGPQNYGYTF.